This is a list of T cell receptor beta chains from one sample in a study of vaccination effects on CD4 cells after COVID-19. These receptors' targets are unknown. Profiled with immunoSEQ multiplex PCR; TCRdb holds only in-frame clones, not every one. Here the sample spans around 63,000 clones, approximately 71% being singletons. The material was CD4+ T cells from PBMCs cultured with HCoV-OC43 spike peptides, obtained before COVID-19 vaccination. Receptors originate from a human donor who received a COVID-19 vaccine. The CDR3 runs from the conserved cysteine through the conserved F or W. A D gene is named only where the DNA matches it firmly. Some rows have no size entry. The others give once, few or many, or a class for an expanded clone.

clone_size: -
d_call: -
v_call: TRBV11-2
j_call: TRBJ2-2
cdr3_aa: CASSLTDTGELFF
cdr3_nt: TGTGCCAGCAGCTTAACAGACACCGGGGAGCTGTTTTTT

clone_size: -
d_call: TRBD2
v_call: TRBV9
j_call: TRBJ2-4
cdr3_aa: CASSGYSGTVAKNIQYF
cdr3_nt: TGTGCCAGCAGCGGATATAGCGGGACGGTTGCCAAAAACATTCAGTACTTC

clone_size: -
d_call: TRBD1
v_call: TRBV10-2
j_call: TRBJ2-2
cdr3_aa: CASSFLTGGERTGELFF
cdr3_nt: TGCGCCAGCAGTTTCTTAACAGGGGGCGAGAGAACCGGGGAGCTGTTTTTT

clone_size: -
d_call: TRBD1
v_call: TRBV30
j_call: TRBJ1-6
cdr3_aa: CAWSGQGISPLHF
cdr3_nt: TGTGCCTGGAGTGGACAGGGAATCTCACCCCTCCACTTT

clone_size: -
d_call: -
v_call: TRBV25-1
j_call: TRBJ1-1
cdr3_aa: CASSEVRANTEAFF
cdr3_nt: TGTGCCAGCAGTGAGGTACGGGCGAACACTGAAGCTTTCTTT

clone_size: -
d_call: -
v_call: TRBV6-5
j_call: TRBJ2-5
cdr3_aa: CASSPTVQETQYF
cdr3_nt: TGTGCCAGCAGCCCGACAGTCCAAGAGACCCAGTACTTC

clone_size: -
d_call: -
v_call: TRBV5-4
j_call: TRBJ2-1
cdr3_aa: CASSLGDLGEQFF
cdr3_nt: TGTGCCAGCAGCCTAGGAGACCTCGGTGAGCAGTTCTTC

clone_size: -
d_call: -
v_call: TRBV12-3/TRBV12-4
j_call: TRBJ2-3
cdr3_aa: CASRLTDTQYF
cdr3_nt: TGTGCCAGCAGATTAACAGATACGCAGTATTTT

clone_size: -
d_call: -
v_call: TRBV5-6
j_call: TRBJ1-1
cdr3_aa: CASSLVGGSAEAFF
cdr3_nt: TGTGCCAGCAGCTTGGTCGGGGGGTCAGCTGAAGCTTTCTTT

clone_size: few
d_call: -
v_call: TRBV9
j_call: TRBJ1-1
cdr3_aa: CASSVDYGDRGGAFF
cdr3_nt: TGTGCCAGCAGCGTAGACTACGGGGACCGCGGTGGAGCTTTCTTT

clone_size: -
d_call: -
v_call: TRBV3-1/TRBV3-2
j_call: TRBJ1-2
cdr3_aa: CASSPQTADYGYTF
cdr3_nt: TGTGCCAGCAGCCCCCAGACAGCTGACTATGGCTACACCTTC